These 16 T cell receptor beta chains share one sample of origin, sequenced in a study of blood T cell repertoires in COVID-19. The assay was immunoSEQ multiplex PCR, and TCRdb's table has in-frame clones only and misses some. The table includes some 310,000 clones, 80% to 90% detected once. The sample taken for sequencing was peripheral blood. These receptors all stem from a man aged 45-65 years with active or convalescent COVID-19.

This clone was seen just once. The genes are TRBV7-8 and TRBJ2-3, with D unclear. Trimming took 5 bases from V and 7 from J, leaving 13 bases between them. Germline loops: CDR1 SGHVS, CDR2 FQNEAQ. CDR3 length equals 13 residues. Here the CDR3 DNA reads TGTGCCAGCAGCCCAGCCCCGGTTAATACGCAGTATTTT. This translates into CASSPAPVNTQYF.

This rearrangement joins TRBV6-1 to TRBJ1-6, with D possibly matching TRBD1 (5 bases). Trimming cost V 3 bases and J 8 bases, with 14 bases left between them. The CDR3 sequence is 15 residues long. Germline values: CDR1 MNHNS, CDR2 SASEGT. The CDR3 here is CASSDPGGVDSPLHF. The CDR3 region has the DNA TGTGCCAGCAGTGACCCGGGGGGGGTAGATTCACCCCTCCACTTT.

The chain links TRBV12-3 or TRBV12-4 to TRBJ2-7, with D perhaps TRBD2 (6 bases). This CDR3 has 13 residues. Trimming removed 3 bases from V and 5 bases from J, with 11 bases in between. As DNA, the CDR3 is TGTGCCAGCAGTTTTGACGGGAGACACGAGCAGTACTTC. It is translated as CASSFDGRHEQYF.

The table lists this clone with a few counts. Distinct nucleotide sequences in the sample also encode this CDR3. This sequence joins TRBV28 and TRBJ1-2; D unresolved. This CDR3 comprises 13 residues. Per germline, CDR1 MDHEN and CDR2 SYDVKM. The germline V and J ends were trimmed by 3 bases and 4 bases, with 9 bases remaining between them. For the CDR3, the DNA is TGTGCCAGCAGTTTGATAGGGAGCTATGGCTACACCTTC. Protein: CASSLIGSYGYTF.

The rearrangement links TRBV6-1 to TRBJ1-2; D perhaps matches TRBD1 (6 bases). In germline, CDR1 is MNHNS, CDR2 SASEGT. The CDR3 is 14 residues long. V shed 0 bases and J shed 5 bases, with 10 bases lying between them. CDR3 amino acids: CASSEAATGYGYTF. The CDR3 bases are TGTGCCAGCAGTGAAGCGGCAACAGGGTATGGCTACACCTTC.

V gene TRBV6-5 combines with J gene TRBJ2-1, with TRBD1 identical over 7 bases. CDR3 length equals 14 residues. J was trimmed by 7 bases and V by 7 bases; bases with no gene match: 10. CDR1 is MNHEY and CDR2 is SVGAGI in the germline V gene. CDR3 sequence reads: CASKWGTDNNEQFF. The CDR3, as DNA: TGTGCCAGCAAGTGGGGGACAGATAATAATGAGCAGTTCTTC.

The chain couples TRBV20-1 to TRBJ2-5; D uncertain. V was shortened by 6 bases and J by 5 bases, with 10 bases between the two germline ends. The germline V gene encodes CDR1 DFQATT and CDR2 SNEGSKA (reference sequence). The CDR3 runs to 11 residues. The CDR3 nucleotides are TGCAGTGCCCGGTTGAGCGAGACCCAGTACTTC. Translating gives CSARLSETQYF.

The V gene is TRBV5-4, the J gene TRBJ1-6; D call uncertain. From germline, CDR1 is SGHNT and CDR2 YYREEE (reference sequence). The CDR3 loop spans 14 amino acids. The V end was cut by 3 bases, the J end by 5 bases, with 9 bases between. The CDR3 loop is CASSSQQNNSPLHF. In DNA form, the CDR3 reads TGTGCCAGCAGCTCACAGCAGAATAATTCACCCCTCCACTTT.

This clone was counted a few times. V gene TRBV7-9 combines with J gene TRBJ1-2; tentatively, D is TRBD1 (5 bases). CDR3 length equals 13 residues. With 5 bases removed from V and 4 bases from J, the gap between germline ends came to 11 bases. The V gene's germline CDR1 is SEHNR and CDR2 FQNEAQ (reference sequence). The CDR3 DNA reads TGTGCCAGCAGCCCGACAGTAACCTATGGCTACACCTTC. This sequence encodes CASSPTVTYGYTF.

The CDR3 here is CASSLAGTGSTDTQYF. The CDR3, as DNA: TGCGCCAGCAGCTTGGCCGGGACAGGGAGCACAGATACGCAGTATTTT. The rearrangement uses TRBV5-1 and TRBJ2-3; 9 nucleotides agree with TRBD1. CDR3 length: 16 residues. Germline CDR1 reads SGHRS; CDR2 reads YFSETQ. V lost 0 bases to trimming and J lost 0 bases; unmatched junction nucleotides: 2. Looking up the rest from reference TRBV5-1 and TRBJ2-3 gives the full variable domain: KAGVTQTPRYLIKTRGQQVTLSCSPISGHRSVSWYQQTPGQGLQFLFEYFSETQRNKGNFPGRFSGRQFSNSRSEMNVSTLELGDSALYLCASSLAGTGSTDTQYFGPGTRLTVL.

This sequence joins TRBV5-1 and TRBJ2-3; TRBD2 matches at 7 bases. This CDR3 has 15 residues. V gave up 7 bases and J gave up 2 bases; unmatched junction bases: 10. Germline CDR1 and CDR2: SGHRS and YFSETQ. This CDR3 reads CASGDTGTITDTQYF. The CDR3 DNA sequence: TGCGCCAGCGGAGACACCGGGACTATCACAGATACGCAGTATTTT.

The chain combines TRBV10-3 with TRBJ1-5, with 7 bases identical to TRBD1. CDR3 length: 14 amino acids. The J segment lost 5 bases and the V segment lost 4 bases, leaving 5 bases of the junction unmatched. CDR1 and CDR2 (germline): ENHRY, SYGVKD. CDR3 sequence: CAISGDREDQPQHF. The CDR3, as DNA: TGTGCCATCAGTGGAGACAGGGAGGATCAGCCCCAGCATTTT.

This sequence joins TRBV10-3 and TRBJ1-6, with a possible D match to TRBD1 (5 bases). Germline assignment: CDR1 ENHRY and CDR2 SYGVKD. The CDR3 runs to 14 residues. Trimming cost V 6 bases and J 5 bases, with 11 bases left between them. As DNA, the CDR3 is TGTGCCATCAGAGCGACAGTTAATAATTCACCCCTCCACTTT. Its protein product is CAIRATVNNSPLHF.

The chain couples TRBV25-1 to TRBJ1-3; 7 bases agree with TRBD1. The germline V gene encodes CDR1 MGHDK and CDR2 SYGVNS. V was pared by 1 base and J by 3 bases, with 6 bases of the junction left unmatched. There are 16 residues in the CDR3. CDR3 residues: CASSEFEGTDGNTIYF. CDR3 nucleotides: TGTGCCAGCAGTGAATTCGAAGGGACAGATGGAAACACCATATATTTT.

This sequence joins TRBV2 and TRBJ2-1; 9 positions agree with TRBD2. There are 14 residues in the CDR3. Germline V gene sequence: CDR1 SNHLY, CDR2 FYNNEI. V was clipped by 5 bases and J by 4 bases; unmatched bases: 3. The CDR3 nucleotides are TGTGCCAGCAGTCCAGCGGGGGGTTACAATGAGCAGTTCTTC. It yields the protein CASSPAGGYNEQFF.

V gene TRBV5-5 combines with J gene TRBJ2-1; the D gene is possibly TRBD1 (6 bases). The CDR3 runs 15 residues. Trimming removed 4 bases at V and 6 bases at J, with 17 bases between. Germline values: CDR1 SGHKS, CDR2 YYEKEE (reference sequence). The CDR3 protein is CASSLPGTQPNEQFF. In nucleotides, the CDR3 is TGTGCCAGCAGCCTCCCCGGGACACAACCCAATGAGCAGTTCTTC.